This T cell receptor (beta chain) was obtained from a study of CD8 T cells in Susac syndrome. Study-level points and caveats: The study's TCR sequencing and HLA analysis covered a relatively small number of individuals, and the study acknowledged this.

Germline assignment: CDR1 GTSNPN and CDR2 SVGIG (reference sequence). Trimming cost V 6 bases and J 8 bases, with 14 bases left between them. This CDR3 is 12 amino acids long. As regards this clonotype: Antigen: not known.

The RNA input was 0.5 to 1 ug, and it was reverse transcribed with random hexamers. An immunoSEQ multiplex PCR amplified TCR beta CDR3 over 54 Vbeta and 13 Jbeta. TCRdb itself ran the immunoSEQ multiplex PCR reads through MiXCR, one entry per CDR3 protein. The repertoire holds around 200,000 distinct CDR3 sequences, with around 95% as singletons. Peripheral blood CD8+ and CD4+ T cells were profiled by TCR beta sequencing. Negative isolation was applied to CD8+ and CD4+ T cells, and FACS enrichment was applied to TEMRA cells. This chain joins TRBV30 and TRBJ2-1, with D perhaps TRBD1 (6 bases). Sequenced: CD4+ T cells from PBMCs. This TCR derives from a human donor with multiple sclerosis. The CDR3: CACRGGRHEQFF. Here the CDR3 DNA reads TGTGCCTGCCGAGGGGGTAGGCATGAGCAGTTCTTC.